One and the same sample provided the 9 T cell receptor beta chains below, sequenced in a study of CD8+CD57+ T cells in acquired aplastic anemia. Profiling that covered TCR beta VDJ and CDR3 relied on genomic DNA as its template. TCRdb independently ran MiXCR on the reads; one entry per CDR3 protein. The sample has 150,000 or so distinct CDR3 sequences, about 45% seen once. Previously, flow cytometry had revealed CD8+CD57+ cell expansion in the patients chosen for sequencing. Specimen: sorted CD4+, CD8+, or CD8+CD57+ T cells (not recorded which) from PBMCs. These receptors originate from a human donor with aplastic anemia.

As for this clonotype: The conserved final phenylalanine or tryptophan is absent from the CDR3, which likely points to a read error. The chain combines TRBV7-2 with TRBJ2-7; D gene ambiguous. The germline gives CDR1 SGHTA, CDR2 FQGNSA. The CDR3 length is 12 residues. Between the trimmed V and J ends, which lost 1 base and 3 bases, there was a span of 4 bases. DNA for the CDR3: TGTGCCAGCAGCTTAGAGGACTACGAGCAGTACCTC. Translation: CASSLEDYEQYL.

The sample holds many counts of this clonotype. Written as DNA, the CDR3 is TGTGCCAGCAGCTTCCCAGCGGGAATCACAGATACGCAGTATTTT. It encodes CASSFPAGITDTQYF. The rearrangement joins TRBV7-2 to TRBJ2-3; 7 bases agree with TRBD2. The germline V gene has CDR1 SGHTA and CDR2 FQGNSA. Trimming removed 3 bases from V and 2 bases from J; junction bases left unmatched: 5. This CDR3 spans 15 amino acids.

This clonotype was seen repeatedly, ten times or more. V gene TRBV7-3 combines with J gene TRBJ2-1; the match to TRBD1 covers 8 bases. Germline loops: CDR1 SGHTA, CDR2 FQGTGA. This CDR3 spans 15 amino acids. Trimming took 2 bases from V and 6 from J; bases not matched to a gene: 6. CDR3 DNA: TGTGCCAGCAGCTTATGGAGACAGGGGACCAATGAGCAGTTCTTC. Translating it yields CASSLWRQGTNEQFF.

This clonotype came up many times. CDR3 sequence (DNA): TGTGCCAGTAGTATTGGAGGGGTTATCGACTATGGCTACACCTTC. It is translated as CASSIGGVIDYGYTF. This chain connects TRBV19 to TRBJ1-2, with TRBD1 as a possible D gene (5 bases). CDR1 is LNHDA, CDR2 SQIVND, per germline (reference sequence). V lost 3 bases and J 3 bases, leaving 14 bases between the germline ends. CDR3 size: 15 residues.

This chain joins TRBV4-1 and TRBJ1-5; weak D call: TRBD1 (6 bases). The CDR3 is 15 amino acids. Germline assignment: CDR1 MGHRA and CDR2 YSYEKL. Trimming pared 0 bases from V and 4 bases from J, leaving 10 bases between. The CDR3 nucleotides are TGCGCCAGCAGCCAAGATTCAGGGGTAAATCAGCCCCAGCATTTT. It codes for CASSQDSGVNQPQHF.

The CDR3 region is CATSRDRASGSADEQFF. The CDR3, as DNA: TGTGCCACCAGCAGAGATCGTGCTAGCGGGAGTGCGGATGAGCAGTTCTTC. This chain uses TRBV15 with TRBJ2-1; TRBD2 agrees at 10 bases. V trimming: 0 bases; J trimming: 8 bases; junction bases outside the gene matches: 10. CDR3 length: 17 residues. CDR1 is LNHNV, CDR2 YYDKDF, per germline (reference sequence).

The gene calls are TRBV11-2 and TRBJ2-3; the D gene is possibly TRBD2 (6 bases). CDR1 SGHAT and CDR2 FQNNGV come from the germline V gene. The CDR3 contains 16 residues. Between the trimmed V and J ends, which lost 4 bases and 5 bases, there was a span of 19 bases. The CDR3 is CASSSIWGEKRDTQYF. As DNA, the CDR3 is TGTGCCAGCAGCTCGATTTGGGGGGAAAAAAGAGATACGCAGTATTTT.

This clonotype showed up many times. CDR3 sequence reads: CASRPDRAHSGNTIYF. CDR3 nucleotides: TGTGCCAGTAGACCAGACAGGGCCCACTCTGGAAACACCATATATTTT. This chain links TRBV19 with TRBJ1-3; 7 bases agree with TRBD1. Trimming at V came to 6 bases and at J to 0 bases, leaving 8 bases not matched to a gene. Germline V gene lookup returns CDR1 LNHDA and CDR2 SQIVND (reference sequence). The CDR3 has 16 amino acids.

In regard to this clonotype: Just one base apart from a much larger clone, this may be a read error. The chain has TRBV5-1 and TRBJ2-5; 8 bases line up with TRBD1. Looked up from germline, CDR1 is SGHRS and CDR2 is YFSETQ. Trimming cost V 4 bases and J 5 bases; bases outside gene matches: 10. The CDR3 is 15 residues long. In nucleotides, the CDR3 is TGCGCCAGCAGCCGACCACAGGGGGTGGATGAGACCCAGTACTTC. Protein sequence: CASSRPQGVDETQYF.